This TCR beta chain was identified during a study of naive and memory T cell subsets. Findings and caveats of the study: Gini index rose across naive, CM, EM and EMRA in CD4 and CD8. Naive repertoires, especially CD8, held a few larger clonotypes, possibly memory cells re-expressing CD45RA.

Four subsets defined by CD45RA and CD27 were sorted after CD3, CD4, CD8 and live/dead staining. Two oligonucleotides, mixed equimolar, formed the beta constant-region primer covering TRBC1 and TRBC2. The ligated cDNA underwent four PCR rounds using SP2 and nested alpha and beta constant-region primers. The cDNA 3' end received a ligated single-stranded oligonucleotide carrying the SP2 primer and a 12-nucleotide UMI. TCRdb reprocessed the UMI-ligation and nested PCR reads with MiXCR, giving one entry per CDR3 protein. This sample has 85,000 or so distinct CDR3 sequences, with roughly 9.2% found just once. This clonotype was counted only a few times. No antigen is known for it. Trimming removed 8 bases at V and 8 bases at J, with 13 bases between. The germline V gene has CDR1 MNHEY and CDR2 SMNVEV (reference sequence). The CDR3 spans 12 residues.

Sequencing input: naive CD8+ T cells from blood. The chain recombines TRBV27 with TRBJ2-4; no firm D call. This TCR was recovered from a human donor in good health. CDR3 sequence: CASGRNQDIQYF. Here the CDR3 DNA reads TGTGCCAGCGGGCGGAACCAAGACATTCAGTACTTC.